Described below is a single T cell receptor (beta chain) sequence and its context. In the study's own analysis: Scientists estimated how many nucleated cells there were by amplifying reference gene primers. Only in-frame clones appear in the TCRdb table, and some are missing; sequencing was by immunoSEQ multiplex PCR. V and J calls and clone size are copied from that table; D and trimming were computed from the DNA. The sample lists about 310,000 clones, approximately 89% occurring once. CDR3 length: 14 residues. Germline CDR1 and CDR2: MNHNS and SASEGT. V was pared by 2 bases and J by 3 bases, with 8 bases between. The data derive from a study of blood T cell repertoires in COVID-19. At the level of the study: Sites across the United States, Italy and Spain contributed samples from acute and convalescent COVID-19.

The TCR sequence derives from a woman between 50 and 59 years old who had recovered from COVID-19. The chain combines TRBV6-1 with TRBJ2-1; D not resolved. The material sequenced was peripheral blood. CDR3 amino acids: CASSESTYYNEQFF. In nucleotides, the CDR3 is TGTGCCAGCAGTGAATCGACTTACTACAATGAGCAGTTCTTC.